This TCR beta chain was sequenced during a study of neurological immune-mediated disorders. At least ten counts were recorded for this clonotype. TCRdb independently ran MiXCR on the 5' RACE reads; one entry per CDR3 protein. The sample carries fewer than 110,000 distinct CDR3 sequences, more than 10% recorded once. The CDR3 has 17 amino acids. The germline V gene encodes CDR1 MRHNA and CDR2 SNTAGT. V dropped 5 bases and J dropped 1; count of bases not matched to a gene: 5. Documented time point: longitudinal time-point 3. The sequencing sample was made of PBMCs. The chain uses TRBV6-4 and TRBJ2-3; 14 nucleotides line up with TRBD2. This clonotype was obtained from a female donor with HTLV-1-associated myelopathy (HAM/TSP). CDR3 sequence reads: CASSPMGLAGGTDTQYF. CDR3 nucleotides: TGTGCCAGCAGTCCCATGGGACTAGCGGGGGGCACAGATACGCAGTATTTT.